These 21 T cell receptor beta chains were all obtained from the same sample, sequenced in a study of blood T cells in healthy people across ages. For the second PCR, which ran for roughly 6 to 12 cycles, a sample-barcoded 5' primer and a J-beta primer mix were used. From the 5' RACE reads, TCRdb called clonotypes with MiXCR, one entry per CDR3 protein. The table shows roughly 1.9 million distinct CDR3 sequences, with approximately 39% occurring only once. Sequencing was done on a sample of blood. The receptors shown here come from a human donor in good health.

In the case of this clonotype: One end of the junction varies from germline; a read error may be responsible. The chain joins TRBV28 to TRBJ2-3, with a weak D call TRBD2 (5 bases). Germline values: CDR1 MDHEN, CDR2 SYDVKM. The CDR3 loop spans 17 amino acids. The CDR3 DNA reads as TGTGTCAGCAGTTACGGAATTGCGGGCCCTAGCACAGATACGCAGTATTTT. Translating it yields CVSSYGIAGPSTDTQYF.

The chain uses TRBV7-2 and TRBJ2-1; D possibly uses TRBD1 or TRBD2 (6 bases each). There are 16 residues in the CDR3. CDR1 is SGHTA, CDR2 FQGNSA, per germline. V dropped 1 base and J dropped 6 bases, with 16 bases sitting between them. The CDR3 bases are TGTGCCAGCAGCTTAGAGAAAGGAGGGGGTAGCAATGAGCAGTTCTTC. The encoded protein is CASSLEKGGGSNEQFF.

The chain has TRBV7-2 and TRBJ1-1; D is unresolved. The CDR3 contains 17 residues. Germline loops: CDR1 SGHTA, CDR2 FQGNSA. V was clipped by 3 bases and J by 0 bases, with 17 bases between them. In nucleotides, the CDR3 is TGTGCCAGCAGCTTTCTTGGGATAGGTACGATGAACACTGAAGCTTTCTTT. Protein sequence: CASSFLGIGTMNTEAFF.

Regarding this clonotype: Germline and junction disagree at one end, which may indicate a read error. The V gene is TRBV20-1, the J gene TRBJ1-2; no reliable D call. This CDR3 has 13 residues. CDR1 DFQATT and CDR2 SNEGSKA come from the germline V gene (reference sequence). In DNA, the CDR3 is TGCAGTGCCGCGAGAGACTTGAACTGTGGCTACACCTTC. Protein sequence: CSAARDLNCGYTF.

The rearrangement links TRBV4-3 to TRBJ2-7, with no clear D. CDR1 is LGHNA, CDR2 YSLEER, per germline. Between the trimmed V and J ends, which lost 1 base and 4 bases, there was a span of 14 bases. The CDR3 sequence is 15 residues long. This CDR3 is CASSQVYHSTYEQYF. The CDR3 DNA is TGCGCCAGCAGCCAAGTATATCACAGTACTTACGAGCAGTACTTC.

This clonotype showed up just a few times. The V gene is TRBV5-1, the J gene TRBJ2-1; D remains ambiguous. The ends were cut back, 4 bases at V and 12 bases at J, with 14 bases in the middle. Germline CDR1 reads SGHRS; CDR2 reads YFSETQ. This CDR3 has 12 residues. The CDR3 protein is CASSPPSGGQFF. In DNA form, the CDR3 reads TGCGCCAGCAGCCCCCCGAGTGGTGGGCAGTTCTTC.

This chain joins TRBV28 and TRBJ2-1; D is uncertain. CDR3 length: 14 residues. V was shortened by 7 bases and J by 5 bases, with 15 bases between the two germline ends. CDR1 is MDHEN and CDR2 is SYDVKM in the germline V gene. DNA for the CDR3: TGTGCCAGCACTCCCGTCGTGCTGGACAATGAGCAGTTCTTC. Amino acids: CASTPVVLDNEQFF. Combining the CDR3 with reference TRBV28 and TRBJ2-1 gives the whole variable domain DVKVTQSSRYLVKRTGEKVFLECVQDMDHENMFWYRQDPGLGLRLIYFSYDVKMKEKGDIPEGYSVSREKKERFSLILESASTNQTSMYLCASTPVVLDNEQFFGPGTRLTVL.

The CDR3 reads CASRNSGTGTYEQYF. The CDR3 DNA is TGTGCCAGCAGGAATTCCGGGACAGGAACCTACGAGCAGTACTTC. The V call is TRBV6-6, the J call TRBJ2-7; 8 bases match TRBD1. CDR3 length equals 15 residues. V shed 6 bases, J shed 2 bases, and the junction held 9 bases outside the gene matches. The germline V gene has CDR1 MNHNY and CDR2 SVGAGI (reference sequence).

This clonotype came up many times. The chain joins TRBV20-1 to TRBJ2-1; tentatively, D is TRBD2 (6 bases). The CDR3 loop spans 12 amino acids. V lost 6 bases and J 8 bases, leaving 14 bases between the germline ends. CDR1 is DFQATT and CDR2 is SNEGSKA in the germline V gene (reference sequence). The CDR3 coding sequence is TGCAGTGCCAGACTAGTAGGCTATGAGCAGTTCTTC. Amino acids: CSARLVGYEQFF.

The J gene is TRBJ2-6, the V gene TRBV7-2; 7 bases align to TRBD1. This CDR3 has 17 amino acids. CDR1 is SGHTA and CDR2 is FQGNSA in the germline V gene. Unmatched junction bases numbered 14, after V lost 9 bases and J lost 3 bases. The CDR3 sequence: CASTKQGLHDGANVLTF. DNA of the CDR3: TGTGCCAGTACCAAACAGGGGCTGCATGATGGGGCCAACGTCCTGACTTTC. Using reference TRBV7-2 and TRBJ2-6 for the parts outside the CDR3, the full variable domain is GAGVSQSPSNKVTEKGKDVELRCDPISGHTALYWYRQSLGQGLEFLIYFQGNSAPDKSGLPSDRFSAERTGGSVSTLTIQRTQQEDSAVYLCASTKQGLHDGANVLTFGAGSRLTVL.

CDR3 DNA sequence: TGTGCCAGCAAAGCCTCCAGGAAGACAGCTACCTACAATGAGCAGTTCTTC. Amino acid sequence: CASKASRKTATYNEQFF. J is TRBJ2-1 and V is TRBV2, with a weak D call TRBD1 (5 bases). This CDR3 comprises 17 residues. The V end lost 7 bases, the J end lost 2 bases, and 21 bases lay between the germline ends. Germline V gene sequence: CDR1 SNHLY, CDR2 FYNNEI.

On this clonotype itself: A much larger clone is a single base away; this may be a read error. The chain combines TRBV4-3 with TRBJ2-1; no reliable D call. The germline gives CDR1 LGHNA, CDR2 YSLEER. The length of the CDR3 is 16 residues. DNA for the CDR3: TGCGTCAGCAGCCAAGACTCGAAGGCAGTTTACAATGAGCAGTTCTTC. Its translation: CVSSQDSKAVYNEQFF.

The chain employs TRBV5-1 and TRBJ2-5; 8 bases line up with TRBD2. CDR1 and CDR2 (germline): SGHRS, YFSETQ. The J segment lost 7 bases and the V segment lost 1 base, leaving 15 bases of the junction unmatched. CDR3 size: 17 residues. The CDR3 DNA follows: TGCGCCAGCAGCTTGTCCCCCACTAGCGGACGGATGGGGACCCAGTACTTC. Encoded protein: CASSLSPTSGRMGTQYF.

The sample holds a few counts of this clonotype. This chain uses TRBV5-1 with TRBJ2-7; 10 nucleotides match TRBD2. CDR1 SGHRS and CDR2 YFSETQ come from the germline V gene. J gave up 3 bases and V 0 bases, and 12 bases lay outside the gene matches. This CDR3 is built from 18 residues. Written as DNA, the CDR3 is TGCGCCAGCAGCTTGGAAGCTAGCGGGGGTCTGGGTATCTACGAGCAGTACTTC. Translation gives CASSLEASGGLGIYEQYF.

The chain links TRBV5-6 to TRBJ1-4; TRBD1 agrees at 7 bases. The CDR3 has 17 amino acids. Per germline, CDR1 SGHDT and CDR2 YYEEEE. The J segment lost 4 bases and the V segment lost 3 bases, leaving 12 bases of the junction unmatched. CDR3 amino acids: CASSSTSGQEVNEKLFF. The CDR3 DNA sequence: TGTGCCAGCAGCTCCACGAGCGGACAGGAGGTTAATGAAAAACTGTTTTTT.

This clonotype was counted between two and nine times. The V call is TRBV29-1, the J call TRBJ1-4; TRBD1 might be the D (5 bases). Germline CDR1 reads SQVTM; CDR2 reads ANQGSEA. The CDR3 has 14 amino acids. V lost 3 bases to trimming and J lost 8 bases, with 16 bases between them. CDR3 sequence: CSVDGGPTTEKLFF. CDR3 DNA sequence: TGCAGCGTTGATGGGGGACCCACCACGGAAAAACTGTTTTTT.

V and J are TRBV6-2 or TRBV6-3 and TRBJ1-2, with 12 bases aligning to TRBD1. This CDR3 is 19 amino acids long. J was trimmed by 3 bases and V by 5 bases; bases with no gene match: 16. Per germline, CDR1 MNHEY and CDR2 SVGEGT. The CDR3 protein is CASSLGTGGETPMYYGYTF. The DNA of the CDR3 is TGTGCCAGCAGTCTCGGGACAGGGGGCGAGACTCCCATGTACTATGGCTACACCTTC.

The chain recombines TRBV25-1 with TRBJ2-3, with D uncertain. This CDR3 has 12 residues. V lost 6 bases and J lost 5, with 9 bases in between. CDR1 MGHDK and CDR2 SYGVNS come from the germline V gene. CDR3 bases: TGTGCCAGCAGCGGTATTATAGATACGCAGTATTTT. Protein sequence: CASSGIIDTQYF.

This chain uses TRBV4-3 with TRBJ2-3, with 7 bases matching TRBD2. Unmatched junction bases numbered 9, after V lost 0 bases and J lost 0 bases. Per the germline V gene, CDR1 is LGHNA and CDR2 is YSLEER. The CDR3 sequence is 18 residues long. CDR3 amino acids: CASSQDGSGVTSTDTQYF. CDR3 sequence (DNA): TGCGCCAGCAGCCAAGATGGCAGCGGGGTAACTAGCACAGATACGCAGTATTTT.

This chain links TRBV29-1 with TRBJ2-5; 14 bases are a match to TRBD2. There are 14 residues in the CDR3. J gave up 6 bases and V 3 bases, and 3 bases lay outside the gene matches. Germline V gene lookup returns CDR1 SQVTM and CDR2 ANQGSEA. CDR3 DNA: TGCAGCGTTGAGACTAGCGGGGGGGCTAAGACCCAGTACTTC. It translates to CSVETSGGAKTQYF. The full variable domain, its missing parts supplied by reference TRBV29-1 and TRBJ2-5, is SAVISQKPSRDICQRGTSLTIQCQVDSQVTMMFWYRQQPGQSLTLIATANQGSEATYESGFVIDKFPISRPNLTFSTLTVSNMSPEDSSIYLCSVETSGGAKTQYFGPGTRLLVL.

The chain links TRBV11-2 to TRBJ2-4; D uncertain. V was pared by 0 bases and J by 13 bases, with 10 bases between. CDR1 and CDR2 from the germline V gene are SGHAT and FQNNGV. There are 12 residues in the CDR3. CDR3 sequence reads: CASSLDMGSQYF. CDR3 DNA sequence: TGTGCCAGCAGCTTAGATATGGGGTCCCAGTACTTC.